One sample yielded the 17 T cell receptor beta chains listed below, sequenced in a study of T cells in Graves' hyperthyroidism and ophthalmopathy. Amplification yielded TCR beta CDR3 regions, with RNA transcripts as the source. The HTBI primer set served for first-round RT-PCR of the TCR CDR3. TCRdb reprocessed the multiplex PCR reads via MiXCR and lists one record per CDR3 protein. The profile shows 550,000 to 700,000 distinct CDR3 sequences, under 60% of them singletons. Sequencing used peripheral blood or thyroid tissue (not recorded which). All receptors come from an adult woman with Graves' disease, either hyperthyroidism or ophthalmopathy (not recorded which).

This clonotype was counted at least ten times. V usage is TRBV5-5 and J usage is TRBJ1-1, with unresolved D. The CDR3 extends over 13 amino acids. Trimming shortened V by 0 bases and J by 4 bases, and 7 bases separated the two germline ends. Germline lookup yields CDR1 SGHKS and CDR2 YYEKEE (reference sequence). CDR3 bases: TGTGCCAGCAGCTTGGGTCTCTCCACTGAAGCTTTCTTT. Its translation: CASSLGLSTEAFF.

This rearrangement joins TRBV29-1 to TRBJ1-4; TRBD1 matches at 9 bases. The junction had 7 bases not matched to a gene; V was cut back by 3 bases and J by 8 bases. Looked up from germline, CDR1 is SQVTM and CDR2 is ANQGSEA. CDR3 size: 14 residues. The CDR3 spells CSVDKRQGEEKLFF. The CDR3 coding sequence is TGCAGCGTTGACAAGAGACAGGGGGAGGAAAAACTGTTTTTT.

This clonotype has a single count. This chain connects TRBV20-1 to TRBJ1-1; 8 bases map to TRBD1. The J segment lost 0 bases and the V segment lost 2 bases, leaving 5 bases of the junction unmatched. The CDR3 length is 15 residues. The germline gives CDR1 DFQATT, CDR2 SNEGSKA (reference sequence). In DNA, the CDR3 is TGCAGTGCTAGATCCGGGACAGGAATGAACACTGAAGCTTTCTTT. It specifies CSARSGTGMNTEAFF.

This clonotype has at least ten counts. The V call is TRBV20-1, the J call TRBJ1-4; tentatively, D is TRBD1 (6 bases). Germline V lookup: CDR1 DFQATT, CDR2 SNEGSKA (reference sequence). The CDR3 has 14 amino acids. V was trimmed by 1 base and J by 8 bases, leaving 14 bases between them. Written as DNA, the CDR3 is TGCAGTGCTAGAGGGGGGGCTGCGGGGGAAAAACTGTTTTTT. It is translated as CSARGGAAGEKLFF.

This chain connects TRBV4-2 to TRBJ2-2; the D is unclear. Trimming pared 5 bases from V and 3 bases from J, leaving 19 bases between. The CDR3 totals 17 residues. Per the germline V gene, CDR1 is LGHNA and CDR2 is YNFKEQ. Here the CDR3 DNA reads TGTGCCAGCAGCATCCTGCGACCCATTGGGGACACCGGGGAGCTGTTTTTT. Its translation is CASSILRPIGDTGELFF.

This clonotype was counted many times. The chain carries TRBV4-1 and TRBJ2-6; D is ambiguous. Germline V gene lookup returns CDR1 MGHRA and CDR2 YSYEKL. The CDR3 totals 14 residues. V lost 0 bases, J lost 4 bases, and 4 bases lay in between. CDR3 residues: CASSQDPGANVLTF. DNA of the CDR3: TGCGCCAGCAGCCAAGATCCCGGGGCCAACGTCCTGACTTTC.

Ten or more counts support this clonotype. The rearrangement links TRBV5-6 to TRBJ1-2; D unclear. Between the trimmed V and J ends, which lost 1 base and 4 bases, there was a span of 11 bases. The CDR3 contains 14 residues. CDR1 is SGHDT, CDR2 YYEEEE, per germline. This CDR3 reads CASSLFQVPYGYTF. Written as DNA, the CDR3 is TGTGCCAGCAGCTTGTTTCAGGTGCCCTATGGCTACACCTTC.

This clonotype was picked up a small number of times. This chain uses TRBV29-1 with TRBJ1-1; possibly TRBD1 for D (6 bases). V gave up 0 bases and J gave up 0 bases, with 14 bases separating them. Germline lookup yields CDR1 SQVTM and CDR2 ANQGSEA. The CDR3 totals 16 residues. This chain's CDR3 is CSVEDGRRTVNTEAFF. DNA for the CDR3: TGCAGCGTTGAAGACGGCAGAAGGACAGTGAACACTGAAGCTTTCTTT. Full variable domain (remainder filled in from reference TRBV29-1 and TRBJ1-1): SAVISQKPSRDICQRGTSLTIQCQVDSQVTMMFWYRQQPGQSLTLIATANQGSEATYESGFVIDKFPISRPNLTFSTLTVSNMSPEDSSIYLCSVEDGRRTVNTEAFFGQGTRLTVV.

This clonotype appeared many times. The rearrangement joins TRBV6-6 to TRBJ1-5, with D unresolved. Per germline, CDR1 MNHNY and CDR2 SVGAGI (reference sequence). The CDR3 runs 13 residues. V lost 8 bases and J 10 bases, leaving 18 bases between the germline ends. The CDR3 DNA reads TGTGCCAGCTGGAGGCCAAATAACGGTCCCCAGCATTTT. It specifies CASWRPNNGPQHF.

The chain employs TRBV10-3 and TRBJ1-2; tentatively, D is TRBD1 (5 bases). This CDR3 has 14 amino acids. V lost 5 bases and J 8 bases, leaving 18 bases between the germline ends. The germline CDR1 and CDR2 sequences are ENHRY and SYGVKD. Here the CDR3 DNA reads TGTGCCATCAGTACCAGGGAAAGAAGGAACGGCTACACCTTC. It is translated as CAISTRERRNGYTF.

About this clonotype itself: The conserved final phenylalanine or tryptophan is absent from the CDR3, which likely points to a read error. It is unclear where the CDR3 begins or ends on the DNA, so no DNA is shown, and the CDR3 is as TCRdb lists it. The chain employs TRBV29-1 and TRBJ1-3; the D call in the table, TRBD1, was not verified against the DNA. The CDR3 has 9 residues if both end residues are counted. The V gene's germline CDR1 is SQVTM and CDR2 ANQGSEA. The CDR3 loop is CSVAGSLYT.

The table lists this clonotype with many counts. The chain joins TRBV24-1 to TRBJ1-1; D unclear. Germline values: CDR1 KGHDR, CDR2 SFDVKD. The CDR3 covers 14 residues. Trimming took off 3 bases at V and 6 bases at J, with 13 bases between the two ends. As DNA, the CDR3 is TGTGCCACCAGTGATCTACTTCGGACCTCTGAAGCTTTCTTT. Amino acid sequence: CATSDLLRTSEAFF.

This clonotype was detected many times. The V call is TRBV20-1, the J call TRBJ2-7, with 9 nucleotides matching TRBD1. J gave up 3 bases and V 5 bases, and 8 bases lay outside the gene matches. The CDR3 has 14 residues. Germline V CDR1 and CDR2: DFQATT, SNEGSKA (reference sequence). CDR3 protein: CSAGRDRAVYEQYF. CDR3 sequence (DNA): TGCAGTGCTGGCCGGGACAGGGCAGTCTACGAGCAGTACTTC.

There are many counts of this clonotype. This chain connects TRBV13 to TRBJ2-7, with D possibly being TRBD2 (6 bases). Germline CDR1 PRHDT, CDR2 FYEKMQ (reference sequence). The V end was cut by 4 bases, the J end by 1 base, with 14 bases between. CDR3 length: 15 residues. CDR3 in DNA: TGTGCCAGCAGCTCCCGGGAGCAAAATTCCTACGAGCAGTACTTC. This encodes CASSSREQNSYEQYF.

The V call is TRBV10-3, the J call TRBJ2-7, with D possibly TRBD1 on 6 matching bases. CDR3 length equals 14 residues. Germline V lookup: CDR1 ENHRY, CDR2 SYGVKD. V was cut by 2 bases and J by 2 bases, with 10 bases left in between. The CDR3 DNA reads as TGTGCCATCAGTGAGACAGGGCCTGCCTACGAGCAGTACTTC. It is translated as CAISETGPAYEQYF.

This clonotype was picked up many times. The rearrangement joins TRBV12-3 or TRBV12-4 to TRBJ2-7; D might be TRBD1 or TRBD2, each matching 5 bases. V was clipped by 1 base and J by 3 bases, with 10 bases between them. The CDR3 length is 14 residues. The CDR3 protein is CASSLGGDLYEQYF. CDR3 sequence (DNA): TGTGCCAGCAGTTTAGGAGGGGACCTCTACGAGCAGTACTTC.

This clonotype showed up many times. CDR3 region: CSARDLVANPYEQYF. In DNA form, the CDR3 reads TGCAGTGCTAGAGATCTAGTAGCGAATCCCTACGAGCAGTACTTC. The chain carries TRBV20-1 and TRBJ2-7; D might be TRBD2 (5 bases). Trimming took off 0 bases at V and 2 bases at J, with 14 bases between the two ends. The germline V gene encodes CDR1 DFQATT and CDR2 SNEGSKA (reference sequence). The CDR3 has 15 amino acids.